This T cell receptor (beta chain) was captured in a study of cytomegalovirus exposure and HLA in healthy donors. Amplification used 60 Vbeta primers and 13 Jbeta primers. The data were produced by immunoSEQ multiplex PCR, yet TCRdb's version contains in-frame clones alone and is incomplete. Among around 170,000 clones listed, approximately 80% were seen once. This clone was recorded a few times. What it binds is unknown. Whole-study findings and limits: Cytomegalovirus-associated TCR beta chains were listed, numbering approximately 150. An apparent linkage of common viral pathogens to several of the most significant clusters emerged in a later analysis. TCR beta sequences reportedly predicted most subjects' HLA-A and HLA-B alleles accurately.

The TCR originated in a woman under 30 in good health and CMV-seronegative. Sequenced: PBMCs.

The CDR3 sequence is CASSPGQGQQYF. CDR3 nucleotides: TGTGCCAGTAGTCCCGGACAGGGCCAGCAGTACTTC. This chain uses TRBV19 with TRBJ2-7; 8 bases agree with TRBD1. The V segment lost 5 bases and the J segment 8 bases; nucleotides outside the gene matches: 5. Germline V CDR1 and CDR2: LNHDA, SQIVND (reference sequence). The CDR3 runs to 12 residues. Using reference TRBV19 and TRBJ2-7 for the parts outside the CDR3, the full variable domain is DGGITQSPKYLFRKEGQNVTLSCEQNLNHDAMYWYRQDPGQGLRLIYYSQIVNDFQKGDIAEGYSVSREKKESFPLTVTSAQKNPTAFYLCASSPGQGQQYFGPGTRLTVT.